One sample yielded the 31 T cell receptor beta chains listed below, sequenced in a study of cytomegalovirus exposure and HLA in healthy donors (TCRdb year 2017). The library was obtained by the immunoSEQ multiplex PCR assay. For the multiplex PCR, a mixture combining 60 forward primers for TCR Vbeta segments and 13 reverse primers for TCR Jbeta segments was used. The table comes from immuneACCESS by way of TCRdb, which keeps in-frame sequences with V and J called. Part of the clones is missing from these tables; in studies checked, under half for an unresolved V gene and the rest for unknown reasons. This sample gives 120,000 to 150,000 clones in total; roughly 74% of them show up just once. The leading ten clones occupy 2.5% to 4% of the sample. Input material: PBMCs. The receptor source for this set is a man between 35 and 55 years old in good health and CMV-seronegative.

The chain uses TRBV7-3 and TRBJ2-1; 9 nucleotides match TRBD2. The CDR3 totals 16 residues. CDR1 and CDR2 from the germline V gene are SGHTA and FQGTGA. Trimming at V came to 5 bases and at J to 6 bases, leaving 11 bases not matched to a gene. CDR3 bases: TGTGCCAGCAGCCCCCAGGGATTGCGGGGGGGCAATGAGCAGTTCTTC. Residues: CASSPQGLRGGNEQFF. The whole variable domain, remainder taken from reference TRBV7-3 and TRBJ2-1, is GAGVSQTPSNKVTEKGKYVELRCDPISGHTALYWYRQSLGQGPEFLIYFQGTGAADDSGLPNDRFFAVRPEGSVSTLKIQRTERGDSAVYLCASSPQGLRGGNEQFFGPGTRLTVL.

V is TRBV7-9 and J is TRBJ1-2, with D tentatively TRBD1 (6 bases). V lost 5 bases and J 5 bases, leaving 12 bases between the germline ends. The CDR3 length is 13 residues. CDR1 is SEHNR, CDR2 FQNEAQ, per germline (reference sequence). CDR3 nucleotides: TGTGCCAGCAGCCCGGATGGACAGTATGGCTACACCTTC. Its translation is CASSPDGQYGYTF.

CDR3 DNA: TGTGCCAGCAGCCCGATAGGTCGAAGACGGGGGGAAGCCTACGAGCAGTACTTC. Protein: CASSPIGRRRGEAYEQYF. This rearrangement joins TRBV11-2 to TRBJ2-7; 7 bases align to TRBD2. Germline V CDR1 and CDR2: SGHAT, FQNNGV. The V and J ends lost 5 bases and 2 bases, in that order; junction bases with no gene match: 18. CDR3 length: 18 residues.

The rearrangement joins TRBV19 to TRBJ2-5; 12 nucleotides match TRBD2. CDR1 LNHDA and CDR2 SQIVND come from the germline V gene (reference sequence). The CDR3 runs to 16 residues. Germline trimming cut 5 bases from V and 1 base from J; bases unmatched to any gene: 5. The CDR3 here is CASSVTSGSFQETQYF. As DNA, the CDR3 is TGTGCCAGTAGTGTGACTAGCGGGAGCTTCCAAGAGACCCAGTACTTC.

The CDR3 coding sequence is TGTGCCAGCAGCATCTCGGGCGGGGGGGCCCCGGGCACCGGGGAGCTGTTTTTT. Translation: CASSISGGGAPGTGELFF. The rearrangement links TRBV5-4 to TRBJ2-2, with 9 nucleotides matching TRBD2. CDR3 length: 18 residues. The V and J ends lost 4 bases and 4 bases, in that order; junction bases with no gene match: 14. Germline lookup yields CDR1 SGHNT and CDR2 YYREEE (reference sequence). The variable domain in full, with the rest retrieved from reference TRBV5-4 and TRBJ2-2, is ETGVTQSPTHLIKTRGQQVTLRCSSQSGHNTVSWYQQALGQGPQFIFQYYREEENGRGNFPPRFSGLQFPNYSSELNVNALELDDSALYLCASSISGGGAPGTGELFFGEGSRLTVL.

V and J are TRBV18 and TRBJ1-5; 7 nucleotides agree with TRBD1. This CDR3 is built from 18 residues. The V segment lost 3 bases and the J segment 5 bases; nucleotides outside the gene matches: 16. The V gene's germline CDR1 is KGHSH and CDR2 LQKENI. The CDR3 region has the DNA TGTGCCAGCTCACCGGGTGAATGGACAGGCGGGTCGTATCAGCCCCAGCATTTT. Amino acid sequence: CASSPGEWTGGSYQPQHF.

This clone was found a few times. The chain links TRBV5-6 to TRBJ1-1; 11 nucleotides line up with TRBD1. Germline V gene data show CDR1 as SGHDT and CDR2 as YYEEEE. CDR3 size: 15 residues. After removal of 4 bases from V and 6 bases from J, the junction contained 8 bases not matched to a gene. DNA of the CDR3: TGTGCCAGCAGCCCACTGGGACAGGGGGTTCCTGAAGCTTTCTTT. Its protein is CASSPLGQGVPEAFF.

This clone is a singleton in its sample. V and J are TRBV7-9 and TRBJ2-7; 9 positions agree with TRBD2. The CDR3 is 14 amino acids. CDR1 SEHNR and CDR2 FQNEAQ come from the germline V gene (reference sequence). With V trimmed by 6 bases and J by 2 bases, 5 bases remained unmatched. CDR3 nucleotide sequence: TGTGCCAGCAGTCAGGGACTAGCCGCCTACGAGCAGTACTTC. Translated, it gives CASSQGLAAYEQYF.

V is TRBV11-3 and J is TRBJ2-1, with a possible D match to TRBD2 (7 bases). Trimming left V 4 bases short and J 7 bases short, with 17 bases between. The CDR3 loop spans 15 amino acids. The germline gives CDR1 SGHNT, CDR2 YENEEA. CDR3 DNA: TGTGCCAGCAGCTCCTTTTTCGAGGGGGGGAATGAGCAGTTCTTC. The encoded protein is CASSSFFEGGNEQFF.

The J gene is TRBJ1-2, the V gene TRBV7-2; 11 nucleotides align to TRBD1. The CDR3 spans 13 residues. Trimming removed 8 bases from V and 4 bases from J; junction bases left unmatched: 3. Germline CDR1 reads SGHTA; CDR2 reads FQGNSA. The chain's CDR3 is CASGQGAGYGYTF. The DNA of the CDR3 is TGTGCCAGCGGACAGGGGGCCGGCTATGGCTACACCTTC.

The sample holds a few counts of this clone. V usage is TRBV9 and J usage is TRBJ2-6, with D uncertain. CDR3 size: 14 residues. With 4 bases removed from V and 0 bases from J, the gap between germline ends came to 5 bases. CDR1 SGDLS and CDR2 YYNGEE come from the germline V gene. CDR3 bases: TGTGCCAGCAGCCCTACCTCTGGGGCCAACGTCCTGACTTTC. Amino acid sequence: CASSPTSGANVLTF.

This clone was observed a few times. Other DNA sequences in this specimen translate into the identical CDR3. The genes are TRBV6-5 and TRBJ1-1; no clear D gene. CDR1 MNHEY and CDR2 SVGAGI come from the germline V gene. The CDR3 has 15 residues. V was pared by 2 bases and J by 5 bases, with 15 bases between. The DNA of the CDR3 is TGTGCCAGCAGTTACCTCCGGGGAGAGGGAACTGAAGCTTTCTTT. Its translation is CASSYLRGEGTEAFF.

Only a few counts were recorded for this clone. The gene calls are TRBV10-3 and TRBJ2-1; 8 bases fit TRBD1. The CDR3 contains 13 residues. V dropped 11 bases and J dropped 3; count of bases not matched to a gene: 6. Germline V lookup: CDR1 ENHRY, CDR2 SYGVKD. In DNA form, the CDR3 reads TGTGCCTACGGGACAGGCTACTACAATGAGCAGTTCTTC. Translated: CAYGTGYYNEQFF.

In DNA, the CDR3 is TGTGCCAGCAGCCTTCTAGCGGCAGAGACTTTATACGAGCAGTACTTC. The encoded protein is CASSLLAAETLYEQYF. The V and J genes are TRBV2 and TRBJ2-7, with 7 bases fitting TRBD2. Trimming at V came to 6 bases and at J to 4 bases, leaving 15 bases not matched to a gene. The CDR3 is 16 amino acids. The germline CDR1 and CDR2 sequences are SNHLY and FYNNEI.

The chain recombines TRBV27 with TRBJ2-5; tentatively, D is TRBD1 (6 bases). Trimming left V 2 bases short and J 5 bases short, with 12 bases between. CDR3 size: 14 residues. CDR1 MNHEY and CDR2 SMNVEV come from the germline V gene (reference sequence). The CDR3 DNA follows: TGTGCCAGCAGTTTAAAAAGGGGGTGGGAGACCCAGTACTTC. Translation gives CASSLKRGWETQYF.

Notes on this clone: Distinct nucleotide sequences in the sample also encode this CDR3. The chain carries TRBV6-1 and TRBJ1-3; D gene unclear. Trimming stripped 3 bases from V and 1 base from J, with 7 bases between. CDR1 MNHNS and CDR2 SASEGT come from the germline V gene. CDR3 length: 14 amino acids. CDR3 coding DNA: TGTGCCAGCAGTGAGTACTCTTCTGGAAACACCATATATTTT. Translation: CASSEYSSGNTIYF.

CDR3 sequence: CASSRDWDLGTDTQYF. CDR3 nucleotides: TGTGCCAGTAGCCGGGACTGGGATCTGGGCACAGATACGCAGTATTTT. The J gene is TRBJ2-3, the V gene TRBV19; TRBD2 is a possible D gene (6 bases). The V end was cut by 6 bases, the J end by 1 base, with 17 bases between. Germline V gene data show CDR1 as LNHDA and CDR2 as SQIVND (reference sequence). The CDR3 is made up of 16 amino acids.

This chain uses TRBV7-9 with TRBJ1-2, with D unclear. Per the germline V gene, CDR1 is SEHNR and CDR2 is FQNEAQ (reference sequence). The CDR3 runs 12 residues. Trimming shortened V by 1 base and J by 12 bases, and 12 bases separated the two germline ends. CDR3 residues: CASSLEEGSDTF. The CDR3 region has the DNA TGTGCCAGCAGCTTAGAGGAGGGATCGGACACCTTC.

The chain recombines TRBV7-9 with TRBJ1-3, with 8 bases fitting TRBD1. Germline values: CDR1 SEHNR, CDR2 FQNEAQ (reference sequence). Losses at the gene ends were 5 bases for V and 1 base for J; bases not matched to a gene: 4. The CDR3 is 15 amino acids. The CDR3 DNA sequence: TGTGCCAGCAGCCAGGACAGGGTGTCTGGAAACACCATATATTTT. This translates into CASSQDRVSGNTIYF.

In regard to this clone: Germline is not matched at one junction end, which may reflect a read error. The chain employs TRBV29-1 and TRBJ1-2, with D possibly TRBD1 on 5 matching bases. The CDR3 covers 12 residues. Germline CDR1 SQVTM, CDR2 ANQGSEA. The CDR3 nucleotides are TGCAGCGTTGAGGAAGGGGACTACGGCTACACCTTC. Its translation is CSVEEGDYGYTF.

This clone came up a few times. This chain uses TRBV6-6 with TRBJ1-1; no definite D call. Germline CDR1 MNHNY, CDR2 SVGAGI (reference sequence). The CDR3 is made up of 15 amino acids. Trimming pared 2 bases from V and 1 base from J, leaving 11 bases between. CDR3 nucleotides: TGTGCCAGCAGTTACCCCACCATGAGGAACACTGAAGCTTTCTTT. Residues: CASSYPTMRNTEAFF.

The V call is TRBV10-3, the J call TRBJ2-2, with TRBD2 matching 10 bases. V lost 11 bases to trimming and J lost 1 base; unmatched junction nucleotides: 13. Looked up from germline, CDR1 is ENHRY and CDR2 is SYGVKD. The CDR3 length is 17 residues. The CDR3 reads CASSPRASGGNTGELFF. CDR3 in DNA: TGTGCCTCCTCACCCCGGGCTAGCGGGGGGAACACCGGGGAGCTGTTTTTT.

V gene TRBV7-8 combines with J gene TRBJ2-7; perhaps TRBD2 as D (6 bases). CDR3 length equals 16 residues. Trimming left V 1 base short and J 2 bases short, with 15 bases between. Germline-derived CDR1 and CDR2 are SGHVS and FQNEAQ. The CDR3 DNA reads as TGTGCCAGCAGCTTAGTGTTTGGCGGGGTAGCCTACGAGCAGTACTTC. This encodes CASSLVFGGVAYEQYF.

The V call is TRBV5-1, the J call TRBJ1-6; D may be TRBD1 (6 bases). The CDR3 contains 15 residues. The germline V and J ends were trimmed by 3 bases and 8 bases, with 15 bases remaining between them. In germline, CDR1 is SGHRS, CDR2 YFSETQ. CDR3 nucleotide sequence: TGCGCCAGCAGCTCCGATACAGGGAAAGATTCACCCCTCCACTTT. Its translation: CASSSDTGKDSPLHF.

This clone is a singleton in its sample. The chain employs TRBV28 and TRBJ2-1; 7 bases match TRBD2. CDR3 length equals 14 residues. V lost 4 bases to trimming and J lost 3 bases; unmatched junction nucleotides: 3. CDR1 is MDHEN, CDR2 SYDVKM, per germline. The CDR3 loop is CASSSSGNYNEQFF. CDR3 DNA: TGTGCCAGCAGTTCTAGCGGTAACTACAATGAGCAGTTCTTC.

V usage is TRBV28 and J usage is TRBJ2-5; 9 bases are shared with TRBD2. This CDR3 is 15 amino acids long. Germline V CDR1 and CDR2: MDHEN, SYDVKM. The J segment lost 4 bases and the V segment lost 1 base, leaving 4 bases of the junction unmatched. The CDR3 spells CASSLYTSGSETQYF. The CDR3 DNA reads as TGTGCCAGCAGTTTATATACTAGCGGGTCAGAGACCCAGTACTTC.

This chain uses TRBV2 with TRBJ1-5, with D unclear. Germline CDR1 is SNHLY and CDR2 is FYNNEI. The CDR3 runs to 14 residues. V gave up 7 bases and J gave up 0 bases, with 10 bases separating them. The CDR3, as DNA: TGTGCCAGCACTGCAAGCAATAGCAATCAGCCCCAGCATTTT. This encodes CASTASNSNQPQHF.

V usage is TRBV25-1 and J usage is TRBJ1-4; weak D call: TRBD1 (5 bases). The CDR3 sequence is 14 residues long. The germline V gene has CDR1 MGHDK and CDR2 SYGVNS. Trimming removed 6 bases from V and 10 bases from J, with 18 bases in between. CDR3 bases: TGTGCCAGCAGGAACCAGGGCGAAGCTCCAAAACTGTTTTTT. This sequence encodes CASRNQGEAPKLFF.

V is TRBV27 and J is TRBJ2-5, with 7 bases that match TRBD1. V dropped 1 base and J dropped 3; count of bases not matched to a gene: 5. The CDR3 is 15 amino acids. Germline CDR1 reads MNHEY; CDR2 reads SMNVEV (reference sequence). The CDR3 DNA sequence: TGTGCCAGCAGTTTATGGGCACAGGGGAAAGAGACCCAGTACTTC. Its translation: CASSLWAQGKETQYF.

J is TRBJ1-1 and V is TRBV21-1. TRBV21-1 constitutes a pseudogene. The CDR3 covers 18 residues. CDR3 DNA: TGTGCCAGCAGCCCCGGGAGAACGATCCCCACCATGAACACTGAAGCTTTCTTT. This codes for CASSPGRTIPTMNTEAFF.

The chain has TRBV19 and TRBJ2-7; 7 bases fit TRBD1. Germline CDR1 LNHDA, CDR2 SQIVND (reference sequence). The CDR3 extends over 16 amino acids. J lost 0 bases, V lost 5 bases, and 10 bases had no gene match. DNA of the CDR3: TGTGCCAGTAGTCCCGCCAGTGGGACAGCCTCCTACGAGCAGTACTTC. Translating it yields CASSPASGTASYEQYF. Full variable domain (remainder filled in from reference TRBV19 and TRBJ2-7): DGGITQSPKYLFRKEGQNVTLSCEQNLNHDAMYWYRQDPGQGLRLIYYSQIVNDFQKGDIAEGYSVSREKKESFPLTVTSAQKNPTAFYLCASSPASGTASYEQYFGPGTRLTVT.